These 28 T cell receptor beta chains originate from one sample sequenced in a study of blood T cell repertoires in COVID-19. Some clones are missing from TCRdb's copy, which holds only in-frame ones; the method was immunoSEQ multiplex PCR. The sample has a few hundred thousand clones, about 86% seen once. Material: PBMCs or T cells enriched from blood (not recorded which). The source is a woman aged 45-59 years who had recovered from COVID-19.

The chain joins TRBV5-1 to TRBJ2-1; TRBD2 matches at 10 bases. The length of the CDR3 is 15 residues. The germline V gene has CDR1 SGHRS and CDR2 YFSETQ. Unmatched junction bases numbered 6, after V lost 0 bases and J lost 9 bases. The CDR3 bases are TGCGCCAGCAGCTTGGAACTAGCGGGGCACGGTGAGCAGTTCTTC. It specifies CASSLELAGHGEQFF.

The chain links TRBV7-9 to TRBJ1-5; possible D gene TRBD1, 5 bases. The CDR3 covers 15 residues. Germline V gene sequence: CDR1 SEHNR, CDR2 FQNEAQ (reference sequence). Trimming left V 5 bases short and J 2 bases short, with 13 bases between. The CDR3 spells CASSPGGGGNQPQHF. Written as DNA, the CDR3 is TGTGCCAGCAGCCCAGGCGGGGGAGGCAATCAGCCCCAGCATTTT.

V is TRBV27 and J is TRBJ1-5; 7 bases agree with TRBD1. J lost 3 bases, V lost 6 bases, and 5 bases had no gene match. The CDR3 is 14 amino acids. CDR1 MNHEY and CDR2 SMNVEV come from the germline V gene (reference sequence). Written as DNA, the CDR3 is TGTGCCAGCAGACCGACAGGGACCAATCAGCCCCAGCATTTT. Its translation: CASRPTGTNQPQHF.

The chain carries TRBV6-5 and TRBJ1-6, with D possibly matching TRBD1 (6 bases). The CDR3 has 14 amino acids. Trimming took off 6 bases at V and 9 bases at J, with 15 bases between the two ends. In germline, CDR1 is MNHEY, CDR2 SVGAGI. CDR3 nucleotide sequence: TGTGCCAGCAGCCAGGGGATAAGGAGTTCACCCCTCCACTTT. This sequence encodes CASSQGIRSSPLHF.

The rearrangement links TRBV27 to TRBJ1-1; tentative D call: TRBD1 (6 bases). CDR1 is MNHEY and CDR2 is SMNVEV in the germline V gene (reference sequence). The CDR3 covers 13 residues. The V end was cut by 3 bases, the J end by 5 bases, with 10 bases between. The CDR3 DNA reads as TGTGCCAGCAGTTTTCAGGGGCAGACTGAAGCTTTCTTT. This codes for CASSFQGQTEAFF.

The chain is built from TRBV7-9 and TRBJ1-1, with D unclear. Trimming left V 7 bases short and J 1 base short, with 10 bases between. Germline V lookup: CDR1 SEHNR, CDR2 FQNEAQ (reference sequence). The CDR3 contains 13 residues. The CDR3 sequence is CASTDRENTEAFF. The CDR3 nucleotides read TGTGCCAGCACCGACCGGGAGAACACTGAAGCTTTCTTT.

V usage is TRBV12-5 and J usage is TRBJ2-5; D not certain. The CDR3 extends over 15 amino acids. Trimming took 0 bases from V and 2 from J, leaving 10 bases between them. Germline lookup yields CDR1 LGHNT and CDR2 FRNRAP. The CDR3 DNA follows: TGTGCTAGTGGTTTGGTACCCGCCAGACAAGAGACCCAGTACTTC. Its translation: CASGLVPARQETQYF.

This clone appeared a few times. The chain links TRBV6-5 to TRBJ1-1; 8 bases are a match to TRBD1. The CDR3 runs 14 residues. Germline assignment: CDR1 MNHEY and CDR2 SVGAGI. The ends lost 2 bases at V and 1 base at J; junction bases unmatched: 0. DNA of the CDR3: TGTGCCAGCAGTTACACAGGGGGGAACACTGAAGCTTTCTTT. Residues: CASSYTGGNTEAFF.

The rearrangement uses TRBV28 and TRBJ1-6, with D perhaps TRBD1 (6 bases). V was cut by 2 bases and J by 18 bases, with 14 bases left in between. Germline CDR1 reads MDHEN; CDR2 reads SYDVKM. The CDR3 contains 12 residues. DNA for the CDR3: TGTGCCAGCAGTTTACAGACAGGATATCCCCACTTT. It encodes CASSLQTGYPHF.

CDR3 bases: TGTGCCAGCAGTTCCTGGAGAGTTCGTGGTAATGAAAAACTGTTTTTT. Amino acids: CASSSWRVRGNEKLFF. The chain joins TRBV27 to TRBJ1-4; D unclear. V was shortened by 4 bases and J by 4 bases, with 16 bases between the two germline ends. Looked up from germline, CDR1 is MNHEY and CDR2 is SMNVEV (reference sequence). The CDR3 contains 16 residues. The full variable domain, in which reference TRBV27 and TRBJ1-4 provide the parts outside the CDR3, is EAQVTQNPRYLITVTGKKLTVTCSQNMNHEYMSWYRQDPGLGLRQIYYSMNVEVTDKGDVPEGYKVSRKEKRNFPLILESPSPNQTSLYFCASSSWRVRGNEKLFFGSGTQLSVL.

V and J are TRBV7-6 and TRBJ2-2; 8 positions match TRBD1. Germline V gene data show CDR1 as SGHVS and CDR2 as FNYEAQ. Trimming removed 1 base from V and 5 bases from J; junction bases left unmatched: 6. The CDR3 has 16 amino acids. Written as DNA, the CDR3 is TGTGCCAGCAGCTTAGTCAGGGGGCAGGGAACCGGGGAGCTGTTTTTT. Encoded protein: CASSLVRGQGTGELFF.

In this sample, this clone turned up once. The chain combines TRBV5-1 with TRBJ2-3; no reliable D call. Germline V gives CDR1 SGHRS, CDR2 YFSETQ. This CDR3 comprises 13 residues. V was cut by 4 bases and J by 3 bases, with 9 bases left in between. The CDR3 sequence is CASSRQATDTQYF. The CDR3 nucleotides are TGCGCCAGCAGCAGACAAGCAACAGATACGCAGTATTTT.

The V call is TRBV12-5, the J call TRBJ2-1, with D possibly TRBD2 on 5 matching bases. This CDR3 contains 16 residues. The V and J ends lost 0 bases and 8 bases respectively, with 17 bases between them. Germline-derived CDR1 and CDR2 are LGHNT and FRNRAP. The CDR3 sequence: CASGLVPFGPRDEQFF. CDR3 coding DNA: TGTGCTAGTGGTTTGGTCCCCTTCGGTCCGAGGGATGAGCAGTTCTTC.

The rearrangement links TRBV6-5 to TRBJ2-5; D remains ambiguous. Germline V CDR1 and CDR2: MNHEY, SVGAGI. The CDR3 is 16 residues long. V lost 0 bases, J lost 4 bases, and 15 bases lay in between. The CDR3 bases are TGTGCCAGCAGTTACTCTTTGAGCGCGTCCCGAGAGACCCAGTACTTC. Translated: CASSYSLSASRETQYF.

The V call is TRBV28, the J call TRBJ1-6; TRBD1 might be the D (6 bases). The CDR3 is made up of 15 amino acids. Germline V CDR1 and CDR2: MDHEN, SYDVKM. Trimming removed 2 bases at V and 1 base at J, with 6 bases between. Here the CDR3 reads CASSLGQSYNSPLHF. DNA of the CDR3: TGTGCCAGCAGTTTAGGACAGTCCTATAATTCACCCCTCCACTTT.

This clone was detected once. V gene TRBV9 combines with J gene TRBJ1-2, with 9 bases identical to TRBD1. Germline-derived CDR1 and CDR2 are SGDLS and YYNGEE. This CDR3 is built from 14 residues. The V and J ends lost 5 bases and 2 bases, in that order; junction bases with no gene match: 4. CDR3 in DNA: TGTGCCAGCAGTGGCGGACAGGGGAACTATGGCTACACCTTC. The encoded protein is CASSGGQGNYGYTF.

This chain links TRBV6-2 or TRBV6-3 with TRBJ1-1; TRBD1 matches at 9 bases. V trimming: 5 bases; J trimming: 3 bases; junction bases outside the gene matches: 4. The length of the CDR3 is 14 residues. Germline values: CDR1 MNHEY, CDR2 SVGEGT. CDR3 in DNA: TGTGCCAGCAGTCCGGGACAGGGATACACTGAAGCTTTCTTT. Amino acids: CASSPGQGYTEAFF.

The J gene is TRBJ2-3, the V gene TRBV7-3; 8 nucleotides align to TRBD2. Germline V gene lookup returns CDR1 SGHTA and CDR2 FQGTGA. V shed 1 base, J shed 1 base, and the junction held 7 bases outside the gene matches. The CDR3 covers 17 residues. The DNA for the CDR3 is TGTGCCAGCAGCTTAATCCCCGGGGGGGCCGGCACAGATACGCAGTATTTT. Translation gives CASSLIPGGAGTDTQYF.

This chain links TRBV5-8 with TRBJ1-2, with 8 bases fitting TRBD1. The length of the CDR3 is 14 residues. After removal of 4 bases from V and 3 bases from J, the junction contained 5 bases not matched to a gene. Per the germline V gene, CDR1 is SGHTS and CDR2 is YDEGEE. In nucleotides, the CDR3 is TGTGCCAGCAGCCGGACAGGGAGATACTATGGCTACACCTTC. The encoded protein is CASSRTGRYYGYTF.

V is TRBV27 and J is TRBJ1-1; tentatively, D is TRBD1 (5 bases). The CDR3 runs 15 residues. CDR1 and CDR2 (germline): MNHEY, SMNVEV (reference sequence). V was shortened by 5 bases and J by 5 bases, with 18 bases between the two germline ends. CDR3 in amino acids: CASSAWGEGVTEAFF. The CDR3 nucleotides read TGTGCCAGCAGTGCCTGGGGGGAAGGGGTGACTGAAGCTTTCTTT.

The chain is built from TRBV2 and TRBJ2-1; TRBD2 matches 12 bases. The V gene's germline CDR1 is SNHLY and CDR2 FYNNEI. The length of the CDR3 is 15 residues. V lost 6 bases to trimming and J lost 5 bases; unmatched junction nucleotides: 5. CDR3 residues: CASSKTSGGNNEQFF. The DNA of the CDR3 is TGTGCCAGCAGCAAGACTAGCGGGGGAAACAATGAGCAGTTCTTC.

The V gene is TRBV4-1, the J gene TRBJ2-3; 11 nucleotides agree with TRBD2. The length of the CDR3 is 17 residues. V gave up 3 bases and J gave up 5 bases; unmatched junction bases: 10. Germline CDR1 is MGHRA and CDR2 is YSYEKL. CDR3 DNA sequence: TGCGCCAGCAGCCAGAGGACTAGCGGGCGAACTGGAGATACGCAGTATTTT. Translated, it gives CASSQRTSGRTGDTQYF.

V is TRBV18 and J is TRBJ1-1; D remains ambiguous. Trimming took off 1 base at V and 5 bases at J, with 8 bases between the two ends. This CDR3 comprises 13 residues. Germline CDR1 and CDR2: KGHSH and LQKENI. The CDR3 DNA sequence: TGTGCCAGCTCACCACTCGTGCGTACTGAAGCTTTCTTT. This encodes CASSPLVRTEAFF.

The chain is built from TRBV2 and TRBJ1-1; D is uncertain. CDR1 SNHLY and CDR2 FYNNEI come from the germline V gene. Trimming took off 6 bases at V and 0 bases at J, with 5 bases between the two ends. The CDR3 extends over 12 amino acids. The CDR3 DNA follows: TGTGCCAGCAGACGGGTGAACACTGAAGCTTTCTTT. Amino acid sequence: CASRRVNTEAFF. The full variable domain, completed using reference TRBV2 and TRBJ1-1, is EPEVTQTPSHQVTQMGQEVILRCVPISNHLYFYWYRQILGQKVEFLVSFYNNEISEKSEIFDDQFSVERPDGSNFTLKIRSTKLEDSAMYFCASRRVNTEAFFGQGTRLTVV.

This clone was seen a single time. The chain couples TRBV7-8 to TRBJ1-1; D not certain. The CDR3 consists of 14 residues. Germline loops: CDR1 SGHVS, CDR2 FQNEAQ. Deletions cut 7 bases from V and 1 base from J, with 13 bases between. For the CDR3, the DNA is TGTGCCAGCATCTTGTCAGAAAAGAACACTGAAGCTTTCTTT. Encoded protein: CASILSEKNTEAFF.

This chain uses TRBV15 with TRBJ1-3; no clear D gene. CDR1 is LNHNV and CDR2 is YYDKDF in the germline V gene (reference sequence). The CDR3 spans 12 residues. Trimming stripped 8 bases from V and 2 bases from J, with 7 bases between. CDR3 protein: CATSDTGNTIYF. DNA for the CDR3: TGTGCCACCTCCGACACTGGAAACACCATATATTTT.

J is TRBJ2-2 and V is TRBV5-1; D call uncertain. There are 14 residues in the CDR3. V was shortened by 1 base and J by 3 bases, with 7 bases between the two germline ends. Per germline, CDR1 SGHRS and CDR2 YFSETQ. CDR3: CASSLSEYTGELFF. The DNA for the CDR3 is TGCGCCAGCAGCTTGTCTGAGTACACCGGGGAGCTGTTTTTT.

J is TRBJ1-4 and V is TRBV6-5, with D unresolved. CDR3 size: 14 residues. Trimming took 6 bases from V and 7 from J, leaving 15 bases between them. Germline V CDR1 and CDR2: MNHEY, SVGAGI. The CDR3 spells CASSPYRFGEKLFF. CDR3 DNA sequence: TGTGCCAGCAGCCCCTACCGGTTCGGTGAAAAACTGTTTTTT.